The sequence of this T cell receptor (beta chain) was determined in a study of blood T cells in healthy people across ages. About the study: Capture by template switching was about one barcoded beta molecule per two T cells. Notes on the study in general: Unsorted PBMC input precluded a conclusive naive versus antigen-experienced comparison.

Trimming cost V 2 bases and J 3 bases; bases outside gene matches: 12. This CDR3 comprises 17 residues. CDR1 and CDR2 from the germline V gene are LGHDT and YNNKEL (reference sequence). In the case of this clonotype: Its antigen is unknown.

The authors ran a second PCR of 7 to 11 cycles using a sample-barcoded 5' primer and a J-beta primer mix. In TCRdb, the 5' RACE reads were re-called with MiXCR into one record per CDR3 protein. Found here are roughly 930,000 distinct CDR3 sequences, about 44% of them singletons; the top ten hold 13%. The genes are TRBV3-1 and TRBJ1-2; 7 nucleotides agree with TRBD1. Sequenced material: blood. The sequence came from a man aged 30 to 39 in good health. DNA of the CDR3: TGTGCCAGCAGCCAAAGGGGGCACAGGTTCCCCTACTATGGCTACACCTTC. Translated: CASSQRGHRFPYYGYTF.